This T cell receptor (beta chain) originates from a study of blood T cell repertoires in COVID-19. The CDR3 is made up of 13 amino acids. Germline loops: CDR1 GTSNPN, CDR2 SVGIG (reference sequence). V was pared by 4 bases and J by 7 bases, with 14 bases between. Profiled with immunoSEQ multiplex PCR; TCRdb holds only in-frame clones, not every one. The data show approximately 260,000 clones, approximately 90% seen once. The sequence was collected from a woman aged 40 to 50 who had recovered from COVID-19. The J gene is TRBJ2-1, the V gene TRBV30; D might be TRBD2 (6 bases). The sample consisted of peripheral blood. The CDR3 DNA reads TGTGCCTGGATGGAGGGAGTGATAAATGAGCAGTTCTTC. This gives the protein CAWMEGVINEQFF.